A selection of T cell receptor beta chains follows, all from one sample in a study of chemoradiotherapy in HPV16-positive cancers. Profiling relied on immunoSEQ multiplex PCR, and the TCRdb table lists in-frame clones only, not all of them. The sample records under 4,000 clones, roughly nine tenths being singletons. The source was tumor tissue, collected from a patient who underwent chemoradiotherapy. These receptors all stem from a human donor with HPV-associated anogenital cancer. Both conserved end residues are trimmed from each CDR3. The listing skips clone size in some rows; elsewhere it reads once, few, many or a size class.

CDR3 protein: ASSQEQGLGGELF
V gene: TRBV4-1
J gene: TRBJ2-2
clone size: -
CDR3 length: 13

CDR3 protein: ASSERGHQETQY
V gene: TRBV25-1
J gene: TRBJ2-5
clone size: -
CDR3 length: 12

CDR3 protein: ASSLGAGANSPLH
V gene: TRBV7-3
J gene: TRBJ1-6
clone size: -
CDR3 length: 13

CDR3 protein: ASSLYGRANQETQY
V gene: TRBV5-1
J gene: TRBJ2-5
clone size: once
CDR3 length: 14

CDR3 protein: ASSVDRGKETQY
V gene: TRBV13
J gene: TRBJ2-5
clone size: -
CDR3 length: 12

CDR3 protein: ASSVSGGALETQY
V gene: TRBV25-1
J gene: TRBJ2-5
clone size: -
CDR3 length: 13

CDR3 protein: ASSPRGVWSYNEQF
V gene: TRBV18
J gene: TRBJ2-1
clone size: -
CDR3 length: 14

CDR3 protein: ASSESLSYEQY
V gene: TRBV10-1
J gene: TRBJ2-7
clone size: -
CDR3 length: 11

CDR3 protein: ASSSGQFRAEAF
V gene: TRBV27
J gene: TRBJ1-1
clone size: -
CDR3 length: 12

CDR3 protein: AWSRQDNQPQH
V gene: TRBV30
J gene: TRBJ1-5
clone size: -
CDR3 length: 11

CDR3 protein: ASRARVSNQPQH
V gene: TRBV6-5
J gene: TRBJ1-5
clone size: -
CDR3 length: 12

CDR3 protein: ASSPTKGPRGEQY
V gene: TRBV18
J gene: TRBJ2-7
clone size: -
CDR3 length: 13

CDR3 protein: ASSWRNRGGEAF
V gene: TRBV4-3
J gene: TRBJ1-1
clone size: -
CDR3 length: 12

CDR3 protein: ASRGQTNTEAF
V gene: TRBV2
J gene: TRBJ1-1
clone size: -
CDR3 length: 11

CDR3 protein: ASSSRQVGNQPQH
V gene: TRBV7-2
J gene: TRBJ1-5
clone size: -
CDR3 length: 13

CDR3 protein: ASSVRWGHANEQF
V gene: TRBV6-1
J gene: TRBJ2-1
clone size: -
CDR3 length: 13